The 16 T cell receptor beta chains listed next were all sequenced from one sample in a study of blood T cell repertoires in COVID-19. The table came from immunoSEQ multiplex PCR; TCRdb's copy has only in-frame clones and leaves some out. The repertoire consists of fewer than 200,000 clones, with more than 80% occurring once and the leading ten covering 11%. The specimen was peripheral blood. All receptors derive from a woman in her thirties or forties with COVID-19, enrolled during active disease.

The chain combines TRBV3-1 (or the pseudogene TRBV3-2) with TRBJ1-2; the D is unclear. The germline CDR1 and CDR2 sequences are LGHDT and YNNKEL (reference sequence). This CDR3 has 12 amino acids. The ends were cut back, 7 bases at V and 8 bases at J, with 14 bases in the middle. The CDR3 sequence is CASTAGLGGYTF. CDR3 DNA sequence: TGTGCCAGCACTGCCGGGTTAGGCGGCTACACCTTC.

The rearrangement links TRBV7-3 to TRBJ2-2; 11 bases line up with TRBD2. The junction had 9 bases not matched to a gene; V was cut back by 5 bases and J by 4 bases. From germline, CDR1 is SGHTA and CDR2 FQGTGA. The CDR3 is 17 residues long. The CDR3 region is CASSPGILAGVTGELFF. DNA for the CDR3: TGTGCCAGCAGCCCTGGGATACTAGCGGGAGTCACCGGGGAGCTGTTTTTT.

This clone was seen a single time. The J gene is TRBJ2-3, the V gene TRBV6-1; TRBD2 is a possible D gene (6 bases). V dropped 3 bases and J dropped 4 bases, with 11 bases sitting between them. The V gene's germline CDR1 is MNHNS and CDR2 SASEGT. CDR3 length equals 14 residues. CDR3 coding DNA: TGTGCCAGCAGTGACGGCGGGGTGCCAGATACGCAGTATTTT. Translation gives CASSDGGVPDTQYF.

V usage is TRBV15 and J usage is TRBJ2-4; D gene unclear. The germline CDR1 and CDR2 sequences are LNHNV and YYDKDF (reference sequence). V was cut by 5 bases and J by 0 bases, with 14 bases left in between. The CDR3 is 16 residues long. The CDR3 nucleotides read TGTGCCACCAGCGTTTTTGGAGAACTAGCCAAAAACATTCAGTACTTC. Its protein product is CATSVFGELAKNIQYF.

This sequence joins TRBV14 and TRBJ2-4; D gene ambiguous. V lost 2 bases and J 7 bases, leaving 12 bases between the germline ends. Germline values: CDR1 SGHDN, CDR2 FVKESK. This CDR3 is 14 amino acids long. The CDR3 nucleotides read TGTGCCAGCAGCCAATCGGCTTTGAGGAACATTCAGTACTTC. Its translation is CASSQSALRNIQYF.

This chain connects TRBV19 to TRBJ1-6; TRBD1 matches 7 bases. Trimming cost V 3 bases and J 7 bases; bases outside gene matches: 3. Germline V gives CDR1 LNHDA, CDR2 SQIVND (reference sequence). The CDR3 has 14 amino acids. Here the CDR3 reads CASSINRGNSPLHF. For the CDR3, the DNA is TGTGCCAGTAGTATCAACAGGGGAAATTCACCCCTCCACTTT.

CDR3 sequence (DNA): TGTGCCAGCAGCTTAGTGGGGGCCCCTGGAAACACCATATATTTT. It translates to CASSLVGAPGNTIYF. The chain combines TRBV11-2 with TRBJ1-3; TRBD1 is a possible D gene (6 bases). The CDR3 covers 15 residues. Trimming stripped 1 base from V and 2 bases from J, with 9 bases between. The germline V gene has CDR1 SGHAT and CDR2 FQNNGV.

The rearrangement joins TRBV6-5 to TRBJ1-1, with D perhaps matching TRBD1 (5 bases). Per the germline V gene, CDR1 is MNHEY and CDR2 is SVGAGI. CDR3 length: 13 residues. Trimming took 5 bases from V and 11 from J, leaving 18 bases between them. The CDR3 reads CASSLGQGLLAFF. CDR3 DNA sequence: TGTGCCAGCAGTCTAGGACAAGGATTGTTGGCTTTCTTT.

The V gene is TRBV7-9, the J gene TRBJ2-3; the D gene is possibly TRBD2 (6 bases). This CDR3 is built from 14 residues. Germline V gene sequence: CDR1 SEHNR, CDR2 FQNEAQ (reference sequence). V lost 0 bases and J lost 4, with 8 bases in between. The CDR3 DNA reads as TGTGCCAGCAGCTTAGCGGGGGGTTCAGATACGCAGTATTTT. The encoded protein is CASSLAGGSDTQYF.

The chain combines TRBV19 with TRBJ1-1; D is undetermined. V was pared by 0 bases and J by 1 base, with 6 bases between. CDR1 is LNHDA, CDR2 SQIVND, per germline (reference sequence). The CDR3 extends over 14 amino acids. The CDR3 region is CASSIEAGNTEAFF. The DNA of the CDR3 is TGTGCCAGTAGTATAGAGGCAGGGAACACTGAAGCTTTCTTT.

The chain carries TRBV12-3 or TRBV12-4 and TRBJ2-5; D may be TRBD1 (5 bases). With 7 bases removed from V and 0 bases from J, the gap between germline ends came to 6 bases. The CDR3 is 12 amino acids. As DNA, the CDR3 is TGTGCCAGCAAGGGGTACCAAGAGACCCAGTACTTC. As protein: CASKGYQETQYF.

V usage is TRBV5-8 and J usage is TRBJ1-5; 7 bases line up with TRBD1. This CDR3 comprises 15 residues. From germline, CDR1 is SGHTS and CDR2 YDEGEE. V dropped 4 bases and J dropped 1; count of bases not matched to a gene: 5. The CDR3 DNA reads as TGTGCCAGCAGCCCGGGACAGTTAAGCAATCAGCCCCAGCATTTT. As protein: CASSPGQLSNQPQHF.

The chain recombines TRBV14 with TRBJ2-3; D perhaps matches TRBD1 (5 bases). Trimming pared 2 bases from V and 4 bases from J, leaving 19 bases between. Germline V gene data show CDR1 as SGHDN and CDR2 as FVKESK. CDR3 length: 17 residues. In nucleotides, the CDR3 is TGTGCCAGCAGCCAACCGGATGTCAGGGTTTCGGCAGATACGCAGTATTTT. It encodes CASSQPDVRVSADTQYF.

The chain uses TRBV30 and TRBJ2-6; TRBD1 matches 12 bases. Trimming cost V 8 bases and J 2 bases; bases outside gene matches: 16. CDR3 length equals 19 residues. Germline CDR1 reads GTSNPN; CDR2 reads SVGIG (reference sequence). The CDR3 loop is CATRTGTGGAFAGANVLTF. The CDR3 bases are TGTGCCACCCGCACCGGGACAGGGGGCGCATTTGCTGGGGCCAACGTCCTGACTTTC.

The chain links TRBV5-4 to TRBJ2-4, with 7 bases identical to TRBD2. Germline assignment: CDR1 SGHNT and CDR2 YYREEE (reference sequence). V lost 4 bases, J lost 1 base, and 5 bases stayed unmatched. The CDR3 covers 15 residues. The CDR3 sequence: CASSTGGGAKNIQYF. CDR3 in DNA: TGTGCCAGCAGCACTGGGGGAGGGGCCAAAAACATTCAGTACTTC.

The gene calls are TRBV19 and TRBJ2-7; 8 bases map to TRBD2. Germline V gives CDR1 LNHDA, CDR2 SQIVND (reference sequence). The V gene end was trimmed by 3 bases and the J gene end by 3 bases; junction bases not matched to a gene: 4. This CDR3 is built from 14 residues. CDR3 nucleotide sequence: TGTGCCAGTAGTATTGGAAGCGGGAGCTACGAGCAGTACTTC. Protein product: CASSIGSGSYEQYF.